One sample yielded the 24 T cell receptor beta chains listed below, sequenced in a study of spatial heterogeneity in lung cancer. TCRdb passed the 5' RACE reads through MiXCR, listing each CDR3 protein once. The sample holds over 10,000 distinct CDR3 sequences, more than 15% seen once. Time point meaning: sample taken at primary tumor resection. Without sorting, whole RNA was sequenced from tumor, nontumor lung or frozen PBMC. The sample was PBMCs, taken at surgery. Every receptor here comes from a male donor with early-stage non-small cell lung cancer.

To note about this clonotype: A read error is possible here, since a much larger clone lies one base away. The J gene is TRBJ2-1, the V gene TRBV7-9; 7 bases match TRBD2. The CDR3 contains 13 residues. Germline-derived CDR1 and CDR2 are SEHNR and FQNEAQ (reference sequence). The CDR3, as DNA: TGTGCCTGCAGCCAAGCGGGGTTCAATGAGCAGTTCTTC. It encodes CACSQAGFNEQFF.

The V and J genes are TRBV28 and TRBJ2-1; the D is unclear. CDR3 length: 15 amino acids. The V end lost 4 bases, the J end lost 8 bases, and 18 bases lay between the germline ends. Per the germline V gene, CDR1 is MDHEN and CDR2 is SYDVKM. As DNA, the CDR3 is TGTGCCAGCAGTTCGGTCGATACTGCCTCCGATGAGCAGTTCTTC. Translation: CASSSVDTASDEQFF.

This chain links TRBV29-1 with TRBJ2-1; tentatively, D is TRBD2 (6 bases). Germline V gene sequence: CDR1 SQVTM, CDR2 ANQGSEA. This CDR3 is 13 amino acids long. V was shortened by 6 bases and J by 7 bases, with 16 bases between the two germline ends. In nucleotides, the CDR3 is TGCAGCGTAACCCCGGGAGTGAAGAATGAGCAGTTCTTC. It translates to CSVTPGVKNEQFF.

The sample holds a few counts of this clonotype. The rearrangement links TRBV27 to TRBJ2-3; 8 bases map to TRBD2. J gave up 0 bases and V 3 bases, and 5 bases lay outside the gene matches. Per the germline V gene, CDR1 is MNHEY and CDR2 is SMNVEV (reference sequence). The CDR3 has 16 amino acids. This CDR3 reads CASSLTGGPSTDTQYF. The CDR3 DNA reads TGTGCCAGCAGTTTGACGGGAGGGCCGAGCACAGATACGCAGTATTTT.

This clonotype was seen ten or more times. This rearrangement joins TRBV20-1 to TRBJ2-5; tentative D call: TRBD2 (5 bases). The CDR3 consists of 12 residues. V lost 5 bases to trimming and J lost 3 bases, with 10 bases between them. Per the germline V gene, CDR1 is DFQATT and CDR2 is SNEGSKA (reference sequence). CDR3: CSAPRGEETQYF. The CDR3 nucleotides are TGCAGTGCTCCCCGGGGAGAAGAGACCCAGTACTTC.

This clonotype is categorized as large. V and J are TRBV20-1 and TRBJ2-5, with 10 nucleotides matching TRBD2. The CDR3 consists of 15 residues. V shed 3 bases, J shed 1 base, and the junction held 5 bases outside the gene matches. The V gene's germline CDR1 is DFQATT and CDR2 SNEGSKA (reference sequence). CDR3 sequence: CSARSSSGSQETQYF. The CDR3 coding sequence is TGCAGTGCTAGGAGCTCTAGCGGGAGCCAAGAGACCCAGTACTTC.

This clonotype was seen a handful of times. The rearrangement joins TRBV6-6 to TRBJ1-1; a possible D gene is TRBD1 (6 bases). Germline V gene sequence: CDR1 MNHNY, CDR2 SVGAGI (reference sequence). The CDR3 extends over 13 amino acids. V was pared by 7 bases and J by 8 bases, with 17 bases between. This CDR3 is CASTFGKGGEAFF. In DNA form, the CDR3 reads TGTGCCAGCACCTTCGGGAAGGGGGGCGAAGCTTTCTTT.

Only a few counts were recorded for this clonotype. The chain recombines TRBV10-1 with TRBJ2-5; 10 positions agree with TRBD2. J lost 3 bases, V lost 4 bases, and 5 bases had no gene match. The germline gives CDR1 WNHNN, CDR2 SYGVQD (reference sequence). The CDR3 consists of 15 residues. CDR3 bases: TGCGCCAGCAGTGTGAAACTAGCGGGAAAAGAGACCCAGTACTTC. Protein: CASSVKLAGKETQYF.

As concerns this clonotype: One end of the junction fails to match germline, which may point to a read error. The CDR3 bases are TGCAGTGCTGGAGAAAGCCGGGCCAGAGCAAATCAGCCCCAGCATTTT. This translates into CSAGESRARANQPQHF. This rearrangement joins TRBV20-1 to TRBJ1-5; D is uncertain. Looked up from germline, CDR1 is DFQATT and CDR2 is SNEGSKA (reference sequence). This CDR3 is built from 16 residues.

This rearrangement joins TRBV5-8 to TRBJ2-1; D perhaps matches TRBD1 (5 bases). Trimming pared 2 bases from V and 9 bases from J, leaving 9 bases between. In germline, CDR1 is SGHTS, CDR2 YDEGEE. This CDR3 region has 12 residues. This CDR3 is CASSFLGAEQFF. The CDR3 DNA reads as TGTGCCAGCAGCTTCTTAGGGGCTGAGCAGTTCTTC.

This chain's CDR3 is CASSLGRKGYTF. For the CDR3, the DNA is TGTGCCAGCAGTTTGGGCAGGAAAGGCTACACCTTC. J is TRBJ1-2 and V is TRBV28; unclear D gene. This CDR3 contains 12 residues. The ends were cut back, 3 bases at V and 8 bases at J, with 10 bases in the middle. Per germline, CDR1 MDHEN and CDR2 SYDVKM.

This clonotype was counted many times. CDR3 sequence reads: CASSSRTGKIYEQYF. CDR3 nucleotides: TGCGCCAGCAGCTCAAGGACAGGGAAGATCTACGAGCAGTACTTC. The gene calls are TRBV5-1 and TRBJ2-7; 8 positions agree with TRBD1. V gave up 3 bases and J gave up 3 bases; unmatched junction bases: 8. Germline V gene lookup returns CDR1 SGHRS and CDR2 YFSETQ. This CDR3 contains 15 residues. The whole variable domain, filled in from reference TRBV5-1 and TRBJ2-7, reads KAGVTQTPRYLIKTRGQQVTLSCSPISGHRSVSWYQQTPGQGLQFLFEYFSETQRNKGNFPGRFSGRQFSNSRSEMNVSTLELGDSALYLCASSSRTGKIYEQYFGPGTRLTVT.

The DNA for the CDR3 is TGTGCCACCAGCAGGGACAGCCGCAATGAGCAGTTCTTC. The encoded protein is CATSRDSRNEQFF. The chain links TRBV15 to TRBJ2-1, with D tentatively TRBD1 (6 bases). With 3 bases removed from V and 6 bases from J, the gap between germline ends came to 9 bases. The length of the CDR3 is 13 residues. Germline CDR1 LNHNV, CDR2 YYDKDF (reference sequence). Complete variable domain (other parts from reference TRBV15 and TRBJ2-1): DAMVIQNPRYQVTQFGKPVTLSCSQTLNHNVMYWYQQKSSQAPKLLFHYYDKDFNNEADTPDNFQSRRPNTSFCFLDIRSPGLGDTAMYLCATSRDSRNEQFFGPGTRLTVL.

CDR3 amino acids: CSAGDRGIYSNQPQHF. Here the CDR3 DNA reads TGCAGTGCTGGCGACAGGGGAATCTATAGCAATCAGCCCCAGCATTTT. The chain couples TRBV20-1 to TRBJ1-5, with TRBD1 identical over 8 bases. CDR3 length equals 16 residues. V trimming: 5 bases; J trimming: 0 bases; junction bases outside the gene matches: 9. CDR1 and CDR2 from the germline V gene are DFQATT and SNEGSKA (reference sequence).

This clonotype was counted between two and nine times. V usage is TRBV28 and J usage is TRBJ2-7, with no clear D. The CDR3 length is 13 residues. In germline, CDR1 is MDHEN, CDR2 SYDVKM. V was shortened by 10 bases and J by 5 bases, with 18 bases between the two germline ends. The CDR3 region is CATRPPPADEQYF. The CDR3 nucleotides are TGTGCCACCAGACCCCCGCCCGCGGACGAGCAGTACTTC.

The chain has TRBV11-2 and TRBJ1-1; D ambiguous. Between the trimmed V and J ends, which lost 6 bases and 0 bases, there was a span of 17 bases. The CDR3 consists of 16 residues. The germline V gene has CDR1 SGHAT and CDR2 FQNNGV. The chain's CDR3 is CASSVIGSRMNTEAFF. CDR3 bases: TGTGCCAGCAGTGTCATAGGCAGCCGAATGAACACTGAAGCTTTCTTT.

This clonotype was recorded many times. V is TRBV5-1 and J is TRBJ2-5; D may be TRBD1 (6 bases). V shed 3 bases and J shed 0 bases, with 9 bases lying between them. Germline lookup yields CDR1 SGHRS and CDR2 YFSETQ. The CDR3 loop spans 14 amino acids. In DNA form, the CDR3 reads TGCGCCAGCAGCTGGACAGTGGACCAAGAGACCCAGTACTTC. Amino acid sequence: CASSWTVDQETQYF.

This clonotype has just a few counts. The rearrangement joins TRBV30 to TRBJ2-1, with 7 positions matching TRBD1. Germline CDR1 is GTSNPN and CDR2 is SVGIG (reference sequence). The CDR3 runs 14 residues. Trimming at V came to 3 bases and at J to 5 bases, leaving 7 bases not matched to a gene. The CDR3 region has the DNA TGTGCCTGGAGCCAGGGGGTCACTCACAATGAGCAGTTCTTC. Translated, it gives CAWSQGVTHNEQFF.

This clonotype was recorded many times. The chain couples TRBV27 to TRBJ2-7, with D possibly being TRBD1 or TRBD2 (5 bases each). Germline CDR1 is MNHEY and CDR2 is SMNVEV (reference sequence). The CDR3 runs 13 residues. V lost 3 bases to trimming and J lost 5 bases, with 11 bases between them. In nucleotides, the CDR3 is TGTGCCAGCAGTTTGTGGGGGTCCCACGAGCAGTACTTC. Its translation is CASSLWGSHEQYF.

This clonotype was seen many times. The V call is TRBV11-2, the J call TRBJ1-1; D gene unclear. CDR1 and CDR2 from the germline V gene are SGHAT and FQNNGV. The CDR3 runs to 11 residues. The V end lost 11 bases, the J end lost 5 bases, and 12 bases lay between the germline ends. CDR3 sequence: CAAGSWTEAFF. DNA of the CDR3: TGTGCCGCGGGGTCCTGGACTGAAGCTTTCTTT.

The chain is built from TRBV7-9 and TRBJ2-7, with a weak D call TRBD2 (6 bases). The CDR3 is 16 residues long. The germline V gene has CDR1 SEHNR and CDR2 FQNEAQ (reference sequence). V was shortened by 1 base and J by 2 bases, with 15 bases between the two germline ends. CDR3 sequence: CASSLGRGELTYEQYF. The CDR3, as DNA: TGTGCCAGCAGCTTAGGGAGGGGTGAACTGACCTACGAGCAGTACTTC.

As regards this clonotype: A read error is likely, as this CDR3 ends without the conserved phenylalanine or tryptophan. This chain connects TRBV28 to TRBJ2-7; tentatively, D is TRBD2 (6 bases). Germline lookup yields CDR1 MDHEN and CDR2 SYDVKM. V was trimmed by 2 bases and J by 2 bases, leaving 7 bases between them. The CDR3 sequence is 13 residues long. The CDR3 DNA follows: TGTGCCAGCAGTTTAAAGCGGGCCTACGAGCAGTACTCC. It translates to CASSLKRAYEQYS.

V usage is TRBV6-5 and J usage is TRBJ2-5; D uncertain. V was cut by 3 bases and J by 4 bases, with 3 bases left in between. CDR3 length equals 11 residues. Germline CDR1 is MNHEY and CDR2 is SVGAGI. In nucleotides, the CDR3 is TGTGCCAGCAGTTATTTAGAGACCCAGTACTTC. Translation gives CASSYLETQYF.

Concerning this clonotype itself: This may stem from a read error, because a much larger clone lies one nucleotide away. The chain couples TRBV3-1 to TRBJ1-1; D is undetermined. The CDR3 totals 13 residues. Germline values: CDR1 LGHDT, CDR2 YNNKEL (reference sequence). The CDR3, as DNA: TGTGCCAGCAGCGGCCACTACCGTTCTGAAGCTTACTTT. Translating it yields CASSGHYRSEAYF.